The entry below describes one T cell receptor beta chain. Its antigen is not identified. These data are taken from a study of Ad26.COV2.S vaccination and SARS-CoV-2 variants. Study summary: Once, or twice with 56 days between doses, Ad26.COV2.S was given intramuscularly. Study results and limitations: From the TCR breadth and depth analyses, total T cell responses may have been underestimated. Recipients given vaccine exceeded placebo recipients in spike-specific TCR breadth.

The CDR3 totals 11 residues. V was trimmed by 8 bases and J by 8 bases, leaving 12 bases between them. CDR1 and CDR2 from the germline V gene are MNHEY and SMNVEV (reference sequence). The treatment was: 19 received Ad26.COV2.S at low or high dose, single or two shots; about 5 received placebo; per-sample allocation not given. On day 63 after the first injection, vaccine and placebo recipients gave samples. Assay: immunoSEQ multiplex PCR; the TCRdb copy retains only in-frame clones and omits some. The sample includes some 330,000 clones, 85% to 90% of them seen just once. J is TRBJ1-2 and V is TRBV27, with D possibly TRBD1 on 5 matching bases. The clonotype originates from a person aged 18-65 years who received the Ad26.COV2.S COVID-19 vaccine or a placebo. Sequencing was performed on peripheral blood, taken in a trial of Ad26.COV2.S vaccine versus placebo. The CDR3 region has the DNA TGTGCCAGCGGATTGGGGGGGGGCTACACCTTC. As protein: CASGLGGGYTF.